This T cell receptor (beta chain) originates from a study of T cells in Graves' hyperthyroidism and ophthalmopathy. Study overall: At initial diagnosis, before any treatment had begun, peripheral blood was obtained.

Amplified TCR beta CDR3 regions derived from RNA transcripts. During a first-round RT-PCR of the TCR CDR3, the HTBI primer set was used. From the multiplex PCR reads, TCRdb called clonotypes with MiXCR, one entry per CDR3 protein. The table shows over 700,000 distinct CDR3 sequences, with 38% occurring only once. From germline, CDR1 is SGHTA and CDR2 FQGNSA. The CDR3 is 13 residues long. Trimming took 0 bases from V and 6 from J; bases not matched to a gene: 1. There are many counts of this clonotype. Its antigen is undetermined. Study-level points and caveats: Appearing also in blood were most of the thyroid clonotypes expanded above 0.001.

Material for sequencing was blood. This sequence originates from a man younger than 35 with Graves' hyperthyroidism. The chain links TRBV7-2 to TRBJ1-2; 7 bases are shared with TRBD1. CDR3 protein: CASSLAGTDGYTF. CDR3 DNA: TGTGCCAGCAGCTTAGCCGGGACAGATGGCTACACCTTC.